This T cell receptor beta chain was sequenced for a study of Graves' ophthalmopathy and Graves' hyperthyroidism. Study background: Untreated patients at initial diagnosis provided peripheral blood. Study-level findings and limits: Thyroid clonotypes that were expanded above 0.001 frequency mostly also appeared in blood.

Germline lookup yields CDR1 SGHAT and CDR2 FQNNGV. Deletions cut 0 bases from V and 2 bases from J, with 12 bases between. The CDR3 runs to 16 residues. Among the exclusions were patients with other autoimmune diseases, uncontrolled infections, pregnancy or lactation. The TCR beta CDR3 regions underwent amplification from RNA transcripts. Second-round multiplex PCR followed a first-round RT-PCR using HTBI primers. TCRdb reanalysed the multiplex PCR reads using MiXCR and keeps one entry per CDR3 protein. The data show 300,000 to 400,000 distinct CDR3 sequences, with about 17% seen just once and around an eighth held by the top ten. This clonotype was detected ten times or more. The antigen is unknown.

Sequencing was done on a sample of peripheral blood. The receptor was isolated from an adult man with Graves' ophthalmopathy. The rearrangement joins TRBV11-2 to TRBJ2-3; D tentatively reads TRBD1 or TRBD2 (6 bases each). The CDR3 sequence is CASSLDRGLATDTQYF. CDR3 in DNA: TGTGCCAGCAGCTTAGACAGGGGACTCGCCACAGATACGCAGTATTTT.